Reported below is one T cell receptor (beta chain). The sample comes from a study of blood T cell repertoires in COVID-19. About the research overall: Acute-phase and convalescent COVID-19 samples originated in the United States, Italy and Spain.

Germline assignment: CDR1 LGHNA and CDR2 YNFKEQ. V gave up 0 bases and J gave up 7 bases; unmatched junction bases: 4. The CDR3 consists of 15 residues. Here immunoSEQ multiplex PCR was the method, and the copy in TCRdb shows in-frame clones only, minus some. This table has more than 200,000 clones, 86% appearing once. This chain joins TRBV4-2 and TRBJ1-4; 8 nucleotides match TRBD1. The sequenced sample was PBMCs or T cells enriched from blood (not recorded which). The sequence was obtained from a man aged 35 to 55 who had recovered from COVID-19. The DNA of the CDR3 is TGTGCCAGCAGCCAAGATAACAGGGGGGGTGAAAAACTGTTTTTT. This gives the protein CASSQDNRGGEKLFF.